Here is one TCR beta chain with its context. Repertoires were generated with immunoSEQ multiplex PCR, while TCRdb's copy carries only in-frame clones and drops some. The sample includes approximately 46,000 clones, approximately 86% seen only once; the top ten take around a sixth. After removal of 7 bases from V and 3 bases from J, the junction contained 5 bases not matched to a gene. From germline, CDR1 is SQVTM and CDR2 ANQGSEA. This CDR3 is 13 amino acids long. This specimen belongs to a study of blood T cell repertoires in COVID-19. As for the study in general: Whether acute or convalescent, the COVID-19 samples came from the United States, Italy and Spain.

This TCR derives from a man between 60 and 75 years old with active or convalescent COVID-19. J is TRBJ2-7 and V is TRBV29-1, with TRBD1 identical over 11 bases. Material: peripheral blood. CDR3 bases: TGCAGCGCCTTGGGGACAGGGGGCTACGAGCAGTACTTC. It yields the protein CSALGTGGYEQYF.